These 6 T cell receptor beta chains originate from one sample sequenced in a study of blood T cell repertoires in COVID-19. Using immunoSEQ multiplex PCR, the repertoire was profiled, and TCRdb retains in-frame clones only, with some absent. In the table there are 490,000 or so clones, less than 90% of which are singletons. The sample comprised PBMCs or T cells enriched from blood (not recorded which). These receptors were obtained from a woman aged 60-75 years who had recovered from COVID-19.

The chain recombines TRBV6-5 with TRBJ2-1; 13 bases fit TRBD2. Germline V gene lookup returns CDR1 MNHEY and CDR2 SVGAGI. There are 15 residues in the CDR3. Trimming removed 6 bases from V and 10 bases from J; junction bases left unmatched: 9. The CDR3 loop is CASRTGTSGAGEQFF. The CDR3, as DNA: TGTGCCAGCAGAACCGGGACTAGCGGGGCGGGCGAGCAGTTCTTC.

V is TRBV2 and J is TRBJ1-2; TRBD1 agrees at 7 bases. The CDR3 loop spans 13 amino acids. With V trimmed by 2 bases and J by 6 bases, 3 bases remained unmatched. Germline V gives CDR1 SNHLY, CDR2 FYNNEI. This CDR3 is CASSEQGDDGYTF. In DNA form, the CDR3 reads TGTGCCAGCAGTGAACAGGGGGATGATGGCTACACCTTC.

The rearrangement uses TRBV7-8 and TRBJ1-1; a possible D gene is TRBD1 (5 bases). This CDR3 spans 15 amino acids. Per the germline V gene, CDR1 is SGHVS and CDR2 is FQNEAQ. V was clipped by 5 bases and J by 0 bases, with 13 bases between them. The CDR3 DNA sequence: TGTGCCAGCAGCGCCCTTATAGGGGTGAACACTGAAGCTTTCTTT. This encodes CASSALIGVNTEAFF. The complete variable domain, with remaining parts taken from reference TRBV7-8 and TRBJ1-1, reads GAGVSQSPRYKVAKRGQDVALRCDPISGHVSLFWYQQALGQGPEFLTYFQNEAQLDKSGLPSDRFFAERPEGSVSTLKIQRTQQEDSAVYLCASSALIGVNTEAFFGQGTRLTVV.

The CDR3 is CASSSPTGIEAFF. The CDR3, as DNA: TGTGCCAGCAGCTCCCCCACAGGTATTGAAGCTTTCTTT. The V gene is TRBV5-6, the J gene TRBJ1-1; tentative D call: TRBD1 (5 bases). The CDR3 covers 13 residues. V was clipped by 3 bases and J by 7 bases, with 13 bases between them. The germline V gene has CDR1 SGHDT and CDR2 YYEEEE.

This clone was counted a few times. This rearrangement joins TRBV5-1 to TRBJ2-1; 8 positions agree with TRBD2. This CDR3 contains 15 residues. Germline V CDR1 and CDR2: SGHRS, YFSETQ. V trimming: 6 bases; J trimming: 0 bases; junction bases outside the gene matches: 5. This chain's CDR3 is CASKVAGSSYNEQFF. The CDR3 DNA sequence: TGCGCCAGCAAAGTAGCGGGGAGCTCCTACAATGAGCAGTTCTTC.

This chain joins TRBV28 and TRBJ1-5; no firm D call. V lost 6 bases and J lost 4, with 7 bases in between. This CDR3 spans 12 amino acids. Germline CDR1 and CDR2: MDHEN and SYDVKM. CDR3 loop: CASRFRNQPQHF. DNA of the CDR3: TGTGCCAGCAGATTCCGTAATCAGCCCCAGCATTTT.